The present TCR beta chain was sequenced within a study of human T cells and chemical hapten exposure. Study summary: Diphenylcyclopropenone doses were given weekly to the scalps of patients across the roughly 23-week study. Study findings and constraints: As patch test score rose, PT1 expanded TCR counts tended to rise as well.

The germline CDR1 and CDR2 sequences are MDHEN and SYDVKM. J was trimmed by 5 bases and V by 4 bases; bases with no gene match: 3. The CDR3 contains 14 residues. Regarding this clonotype: The antigen remains unidentified.

Specified time point: patch test 2, 6 weeks after DPC sensitization. Sample treatment: therapeutic diphenylcyclopropenone sensitization with weekly scalp DPC. Whole blood, unfractionated, served as the material for total RNA extraction. Unique molecular identifiers were affixed to discrete cDNA molecules within the library. TCRdb fed the RACE reads into MiXCR, producing one record per CDR3 protein. The sample has about 43,000 distinct CDR3 sequences, 3% to 3.5% seen once. The material was whole blood, obtained in connection with sensitization to the hapten diphenylcyclopropenone (DPC). The chain carries TRBV28 and TRBJ2-1, with 9 bases identical to TRBD2. The origin of this receptor is a man aged 40-55 years with alopecia areata. Some clones in this sample may be carry-over from other donors' samples. The CDR3 is CASSSGTSNNEQFF. In DNA, the CDR3 is TGTGCCAGCAGTTCCGGGACTAGCAACAATGAGCAGTTCTTC.